These T cell receptor beta chains were read from a single sample in a study of cytomegalovirus exposure and HLA in healthy donors. Clones were read by immunoSEQ multiplex PCR, and TCRdb kept only the in-frame ones, dropping some. The repertoire has under 100,000 clones, 65% to 80% of them found once; the top ten carry approximately 8.4%. The sample was PBMCs. Every receptor here comes from a human donor in good health. The CDR3 runs from the conserved cysteine through the conserved F or W. D genes are given only for firm matches. Clone size is stated in some rows and not others, as once, few, many or a class when expanded.

d_call	clone_size	v_call	j_call	cdr3_nt	cdr3_aa
.	.	TRBV6-1	TRBJ1-2	TGTGCCAGCAGTGATTATGTCTATGGCTACACCTTC	CASSDYVYGYTF
TRBD1	.	TRBV2	TRBJ1-1	TGTGCCAGCAGTCAGAAACCGGGACAGCTGAACACTGAAGCTTTCTTT	CASSQKPGQLNTEAFF
.	few	TRBV5-6	TRBJ1-1	TGTGCCAGCAGCTCTCTGGGGGGGGCCGGCACTGAAGCTTTCTTT	CASSSLGGAGTEAFF
.	.	TRBV7-2	TRBJ2-7	TGTGCCAGCAGCTTTGGACCAGGACTACTGAACTACGAGCAGTACTTC	CASSFGPGLLNYEQYF
TRBD1	once	TRBV6-6	TRBJ2-2	TGTGCCAGCAGCCAAACTTCGGGACAGGGGCCCGGGGAGCTGTTTTTT	CASSQTSGQGPGELFF
TRBD2	.	TRBV10-3	TRBJ2-1	TGTGCCATCACGGGCGCCGAGCGGGAGGGCCGTAAGCAGTTCTTC	CAITGAEREGRKQFF
TRBD1	.	TRBV5-1	TRBJ2-7	TGCGCCAGCAGCCGGGACAGTACCCACGAGCAGTACTTC	CASSRDSTHEQYF
TRBD2	.	TRBV19	TRBJ2-5	TGTGCCAGTAGTCTACGACTAGCGGTCGAGACCCAGTACTTC	CASSLRLAVETQYF
.	.	TRBV6-1	TRBJ2-7	TGTGCCGTCGTCGGCGCCCCGTTTTCGGGGGAGCAGTACTTC	CAVVGAPFSGEQYF
TRBD2	.	TRBV7-2	TRBJ2-3	TGTGCCAGCAGCTTAGCGGGACTAGTTTGGGATACGCAGTATTTT	CASSLAGLVWDTQYF
.	.	TRBV7-8	TRBJ1-2	TGTGCCAGCAGCCCACCGCCCTGGGGAGAGGGAAGACCCTATGGCTACACCTTC	CASSPPPWGEGRPYGYTF
.	.	TRBV6-4	TRBJ1-1	TGTGCCAGCAGTGACAATCGGGGAACGCGAGCTTTCTTT	CASSDNRGTRAFF
.	.	TRBV7-6	TRBJ2-3	TGTGCCAGCAGCTTAAAAGTTTGGAGCGGCACAGATACGCAGTATTTT	CASSLKVWSGTDTQYF
TRBD2	.	TRBV14	TRBJ2-1	TGTGCCAGCAGCCCCCCCCGGCGGGCTAGCGGGAGGAACAATGAGCAGTTCTTC	CASSPPRRASGRNNEQFF
TRBD2	.	TRBV7-2	TRBJ2-7	TGTGCCAGCAGCTTAGGGGGAGCTAGCGGGATGACCTACGAGCAGTACTTC	CASSLGGASGMTYEQYF
TRBD2	.	TRBV6-1	TRBJ2-7	TGTGCCAGCAGACGGACTAGCGGGGACTCCTACGAGCAGTACTTC	CASRRTSGDSYEQYF
TRBD1	.	TRBV28	TRBJ1-1	TGTGCCAGCAGCCCTACAGGGGGGAACACTGAAGCTTTCTTT	CASSPTGGNTEAFF
TRBD2	.	TRBV9	TRBJ2-1	TGTGCCAGCAGTTCTGGACTAGCGGGGCAGCAGTTCTTC	CASSSGLAGQQFF
.	.	TRBV15	TRBJ2-1	TGTGCCACCAGCAGAGACAGGGGACGAAATGAGCAGTTCTTC	CATSRDRGRNEQFF
.	once	TRBV19	TRBJ1-2	TGTGCCAGTAGTATTCGAGGGAACTATGGCTACACCTTC	CASSIRGNYGYTF
.	few	TRBV4-1	TRBJ1-2	TGCGCCGCAGAAGGGGACTATGGCTACACCTTC	CAAEGDYGYTF
TRBD2	.	TRBV27	TRBJ2-1	TGTGCCAGCAGTTCCCTCGGACTAGCGACCAATGAGCAGTTCTTC	CASSSLGLATNEQFF
.	.	TRBV4-3	TRBJ1-1	TGCGCCAGCAGCCAAGAAGGGGCGAACACTGAAGCTTTCTTT	CASSQEGANTEAFF
.	.	TRBV15	TRBJ2-7	TGTGCCACCAGCACCGGGGACAACTACGAGCAGTACTTC	CATSTGDNYEQYF
.	.	TRBV7-2	TRBJ1-1	TGTGCCAGCAGCTTAGACAGGAAAACTGAAGCTTTCTTT	CASSLDRKTEAFF
.	once	TRBV5-1	TRBJ1-3	TGCGCCAGCAGCGACCTTTTACAGGGAACCGGAAACACCATATATTTT	CASSDLLQGTGNTIYF
.	.	TRBV7-9	TRBJ2-5	TGTGCCAGCAGCTTAGCGTGGGGGAAAGGGGGAGAGACCCAGTACTTC	CASSLAWGKGGETQYF
TRBD2	.	TRBV9	TRBJ2-3	TGTGCCAGCGGGGCGGGGGGGGCAGATACGCAGTATTTT	CASGAGGADTQYF
TRBD2	.	TRBV15	TRBJ2-5	TGTGCCACCAGCAGAGACCTAGCGGGGGGGGAAGAGACCCAGTACTTC	CATSRDLAGGEETQYF
TRBD1	.	TRBV10-1	TRBJ1-2	TGCGCCAGCCCGGGGACAGATTACTATGGCTACACCTTC	CASPGTDYYGYTF
.	.	TRBV9	TRBJ1-5	TGTGCCAGCAGCGTAGGTATCAATCAGCCCCAGCATTTT	CASSVGINQPQHF
.	few	TRBV19	TRBJ1-2	TGTGCCGCCCACAGAACTAACTATGGCTACACCTTC	CAAHRTNYGYTF
TRBD1	.	TRBV27	TRBJ2-5	TGTGCCAGCAGTTTCTCAGGGGGCCGAGAGACCCAGTACTTC	CASSFSGGRETQYF
TRBD1	many	TRBV7-8	TRBJ1-2	TGTGCCAGCAGCTTAGGGGGGACAGGGGGCTACACCTTC	CASSLGGTGGYTF
TRBD1	.	TRBV30	TRBJ1-2	TGTGCCTGGAGAGGTGGGGACAGGGGCTATGGCTACACCTTC	CAWRGGDRGYGYTF
TRBD1	.	TRBV5-5	TRBJ1-5	TGTGCCAGCAGCCGGACAGGGGACGGCAATCAGCCCCAGCATTTT	CASSRTGDGNQPQHF
.	.	TRBV19	TRBJ1-5	TGTGCCAGTAGTATAGTGACGGGGGGACAGCCCCAGCATTTT	CASSIVTGGQPQHF
.	once	TRBV19	TRBJ1-5	TGTGCCAGTAGTATCGAACAGGGAACAAATCAGCCCCAGCATTTT	CASSIEQGTNQPQHF
TRBD1	.	TRBV7-7	TRBJ2-1	TGTGCCAGCAGCTTGGGACAGCAAAACAATGAGCAGTTCTTC	CASSLGQQNNEQFF
.	few	TRBV2	TRBJ1-4	TGTGCCAGCAGTACAGGCCCCCCTAATGAAAAACTGTTTTTT	CASSTGPPNEKLFF
TRBD2	.	TRBV6-1	TRBJ2-7	TGTGCCAGCCCGGCCGGGGGGGAGCAGTACTTC	CASPAGGEQYF
.	.	TRBV6-5	TRBJ1-2	TGTGCCAGCAGTTCGGGGGGAGGCTACACCTTC	CASSSGGGYTF
.	.	TRBV6-1	TRBJ1-5	TGTGCCAGCAGTGACAGGGACAATCAGCCCCAGCATTTT	CASSDRDNQPQHF
TRBD1	.	TRBV7-6	TRBJ1-2	TGTGCCAGCAGAACCGGGACAGGGTCCGTCTACACCTTC	CASRTGTGSVYTF
.	.	TRBV14	TRBJ2-3	TGTGCCAGCAGCCAACGACAGAGCACAGATACGCAGTATTTT	CASSQRQSTDTQYF
.	.	TRBV4-1	TRBJ1-2	TGCGCCAGCAGCCAAGATCTGGGTCACAGCTATGGCTACACCTTC	CASSQDLGHSYGYTF
TRBD2	once	TRBV7-6	TRBJ2-1	TGTGCCAGCAGCTTAGCGATTCCGTTGAGGACTAGCGGGTACAATGAGCAGTTCTTC	CASSLAIPLRTSGYNEQFF
.	.	TRBV5-1	TRBJ2-2	TGCGCCAGCAGCTTGCCAACCCCAAGAGTCACCGGGGAGCTGTTTTTT	CASSLPTPRVTGELFF
TRBD2	.	TRBV2	TRBJ2-5	TGTGCCAGCAGGGATCTAGCGGGGCAAGAGACCCAGTACTTC	CASRDLAGQETQYF
.	.	TRBV4-1	TRBJ2-3	TGCGCCAGCAGCCAAGCATACCAGAGCACAGATACGCAGTATTTT	CASSQAYQSTDTQYF
.	few	TRBV5-1	TRBJ1-1	TGCGCCAGCAGCTCGGCAAAAGGACAGAGTGAAGCTTTCTTT	CASSSAKGQSEAFF
TRBD2	.	TRBV30	TRBJ2-1	TGTGCCTGGAGCGGGACTAGCGGGAGCCCAATCTTC	CAWSGTSGSPIF
TRBD1	.	TRBV5-6	TRBJ2-5	TGTGCCAGCAGGCAGACAGGGCGGGAGACCCAGTACTTC	CASRQTGRETQYF
.	few	TRBV19	TRBJ1-1	TGTGCCAGTAGTGTTGGACAGCAAAGAAACACTGAAGCTTTCTTT	CASSVGQQRNTEAFF
TRBD1	.	TRBV29-1	TRBJ1-2	TGCAGCACTTGGACAGGGGGCAGCTATGGCTACACCTTC	CSTWTGGSYGYTF
.	.	TRBV5-1	TRBJ1-5	TGCGCCAGCAGAGGTGGGGGAGGGTTGGATCAGCCCCAGCATTTT	CASRGGGGLDQPQHF
.	.	TRBV11-2	TRBJ2-7	TGTGCCAGCAGCCGACAGGTCTACGAGCAGTACTTC	CASSRQVYEQYF
TRBD1	.	TRBV15	TRBJ2-1	TGTGCCACCAGCAGAGGCTCAATGGGACAGAGCTCCTACAATGAGCAGTTCTTC	CATSRGSMGQSSYNEQFF
TRBD1	.	TRBV29-1	TRBJ2-7	TGCAGCGTTATACAGGGGGTTACTACCTACGAGCAGTACTTC	CSVIQGVTTYEQYF
TRBD1	.	TRBV7-8	TRBJ1-5	TGTGCCAGCAGTTACAGGGACAGGGGGATTCAGCCCCAGCATTTT	CASSYRDRGIQPQHF